This T cell receptor (beta chain) is from a study of control samples from healthy donors and cancer patients. TCRdb's table, derived via immunoSEQ multiplex PCR, lists solely in-frame clones and lacks some. The sample holds about 150,000 clones; 93% are singletons and the top ten take 2% to 2.5%. The CDR3 is 14 residues long. Trimming cost V 4 bases and J 6 bases; bases outside gene matches: 6. The germline V gene encodes CDR1 SGHDT and CDR2 YYEEEE. The chain carries TRBV5-6 and TRBJ1-1; 10 positions agree with TRBD1. The TCR was taken from a man in his forties or fifties in good health. The sequenced sample was blood. CDR3: CASSRQGAVPEAFF. The CDR3 nucleotides are TGTGCCAGCAGCCGACAGGGGGCGGTCCCTGAAGCTTTCTTT.